These T cell receptor beta chains were read from a single sample in a study of blood T cell repertoires in COVID-19. Produced via immunoSEQ multiplex PCR; TCRdb's table is partial and in-frame only. The sample yields 100,000 to 150,000 clones, about 83% seen once. Sequenced: peripheral blood. The receptors shown here come from a man older than 75 with active or convalescent COVID-19. CDR3s include the opening cysteine and the closing phenylalanine or tryptophan. The D gene is left open where the match is weak. Clone size is not always given. Where it is, it says once, few, many or a class for expanded clones.

j_gene	abundance	v_gene	d_gene	CDR3aa	CDR3nt
TRBJ2-7	NA	TRBV7-9	TRBD2	CASSHRTSGYEQYF	TGTGCCAGCAGCCACCGGACTAGCGGATACGAGCAGTACTTC
TRBJ1-2	NA	TRBV6-2/TRBV6-3	NA	CASSQTSRADWVGYTF	TGTGCCAGCAGCCAAACTTCCAGGGCGGATTGGGTTGGCTACACCTTC
TRBJ1-1	NA	TRBV19	TRBD1	CASRGQGDTEAFF	TGTGCCAGTAGAGGACAGGGAGACACTGAAGCTTTCTTT
TRBJ1-2	NA	TRBV28	NA	CAAARGGDYGYTF	TGTGCCGCAGCTCGGGGAGGGGACTATGGCTACACCTTC
TRBJ2-7	NA	TRBV12-3/TRBV12-4	NA	CASSTGLTYEQYF	TGTGCCAGCAGTACGGGACTGACCTACGAGCAGTACTTC
TRBJ2-5	few	TRBV7-2	TRBD2	CASSPGLVYSETQYF	TGTGCCAGCAGCCCGGGACTAGTATATTCGGAGACCCAGTACTTC
TRBJ2-3	NA	TRBV7-8	TRBD1	CASSLLPGQGPDTQYF	TGTGCCAGCAGCTTATTACCGGGACAGGGGCCAGATACGCAGTATTTT
TRBJ1-3	few	TRBV15	NA	CATSRGQSSGNTIYF	TGTGCCACCAGCAGAGGACAGAGCTCTGGAAACACCATATATTTT
TRBJ2-1	NA	TRBV5-6	TRBD2	CASSLSPGLAAWKEQFF	TGTGCCAGCAGCTTGAGTCCTGGACTAGCGGCCTGGAAGGAGCAGTTCTTC
TRBJ1-2	few	TRBV27	TRBD1	CASSSDRVVGYTF	TGTGCCAGCAGTTCGGACAGGGTAGTTGGCTACACCTTC
TRBJ1-6	few	TRBV5-4	TRBD1	CASSLTGSNSPLHF	TGTGCCAGCAGTTTGACAGGGAGTAATTCACCCCTCCACTTT
TRBJ1-6	few	TRBV9	TRBD1	CASSVDGQGNSPLHF	TGTGCCAGCAGCGTAGACGGACAGGGGAATTCACCCCTCCACTTT
TRBJ2-1	NA	TRBV7-2	TRBD1	CASTPDRDNEQFF	TGTGCCAGCACCCCGGACAGGGACAATGAGCAGTTCTTC
TRBJ2-7	NA	TRBV6-5	NA	CASKTPGPVYEQYF	TGTGCCAGCAAGACCCCAGGTCCCGTCTACGAGCAGTACTTC
TRBJ2-7	NA	TRBV6-5	NA	CASSYSRTAAYEQYF	TGTGCCAGCAGTTACTCGAGAACTGCCGCCTACGAGCAGTACTTC
TRBJ1-1	NA	TRBV2	TRBD1	CASTQTPGQIMNTEAFF	TGTGCCAGCACTCAAACCCCGGGACAGATAATGAACACTGAAGCTTTCTTT
TRBJ2-3	NA	TRBV4-1	TRBD2	CASSRTSSTDTQYF	TGCGCCAGCAGCCGGACTAGCAGCACAGATACGCAGTATTTT
TRBJ2-7	NA	TRBV19	TRBD1	CASSSGQGRAYEQYF	TGTGCCAGTAGTTCTGGACAGGGACGCGCCTACGAGCAGTACTTC
TRBJ1-2	NA	TRBV9	NA	CASSGGVHYGYTF	TGTGCCAGCAGCGGCGGGGTTCACTATGGCTACACCTTC
TRBJ1-2	NA	TRBV6-2/TRBV6-3	NA	CASSFQGFRDGYTF	TGTGCCAGCAGTTTTCAGGGGTTTCGCGATGGCTACACCTTC
TRBJ1-2	NA	TRBV11-2	NA	CASSFYTAAGYTF	TGTGCCAGCAGCTTCTATACGGCGGCCGGCTACACCTTC
TRBJ2-3	NA	TRBV10-3	NA	CAIGEGVPDTQYF	TGTGCCATCGGAGAAGGAGTACCAGATACGCAGTATTTT
TRBJ2-3	NA	TRBV5-8	NA	CASSLNVGGPFTDTQYF	TGTGCCAGCAGCTTAAATGTGGGGGGTCCGTTCACAGATACGCAGTATTTT
TRBJ2-3	NA	TRBV30	NA	CAWRDYAGRSADTQYF	TGTGCCTGGAGAGACTATGCAGGGAGGAGTGCAGATACGCAGTATTTT
TRBJ1-1	NA	TRBV7-2	TRBD1	CASSLSGGGNTEAFF	TGTGCCAGCAGCTTATCAGGGGGCGGGAACACTGAAGCTTTCTTT